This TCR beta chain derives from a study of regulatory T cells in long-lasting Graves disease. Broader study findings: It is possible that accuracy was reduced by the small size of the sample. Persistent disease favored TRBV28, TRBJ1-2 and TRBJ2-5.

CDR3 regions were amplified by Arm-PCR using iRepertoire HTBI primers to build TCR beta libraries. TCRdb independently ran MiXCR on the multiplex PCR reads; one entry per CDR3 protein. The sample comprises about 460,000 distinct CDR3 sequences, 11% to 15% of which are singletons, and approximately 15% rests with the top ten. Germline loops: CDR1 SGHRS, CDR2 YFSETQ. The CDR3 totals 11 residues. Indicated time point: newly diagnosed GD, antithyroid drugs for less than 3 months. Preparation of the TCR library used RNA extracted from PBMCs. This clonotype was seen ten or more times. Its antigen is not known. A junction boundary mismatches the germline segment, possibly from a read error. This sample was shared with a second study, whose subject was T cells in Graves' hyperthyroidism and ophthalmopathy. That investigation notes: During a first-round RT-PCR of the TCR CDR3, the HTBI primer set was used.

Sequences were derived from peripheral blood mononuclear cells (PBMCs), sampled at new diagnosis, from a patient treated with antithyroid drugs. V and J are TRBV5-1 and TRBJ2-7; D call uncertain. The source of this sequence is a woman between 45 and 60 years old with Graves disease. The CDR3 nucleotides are TGTGCCAGCAGTGAGTCCTACGAGCAGTACTTC. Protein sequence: CASSESYEQYF.